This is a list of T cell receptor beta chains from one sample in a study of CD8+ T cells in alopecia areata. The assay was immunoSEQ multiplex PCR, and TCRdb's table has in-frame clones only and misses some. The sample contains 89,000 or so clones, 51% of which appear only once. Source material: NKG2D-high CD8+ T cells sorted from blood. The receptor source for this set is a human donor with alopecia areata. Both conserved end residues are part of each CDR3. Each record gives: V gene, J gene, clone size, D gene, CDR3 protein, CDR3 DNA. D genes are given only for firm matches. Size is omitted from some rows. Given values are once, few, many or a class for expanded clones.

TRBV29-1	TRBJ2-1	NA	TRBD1	CSVESTGGNDEQFF	TGCAGCGTTGAATCGACAGGGGGGAACGATGAGCAGTTCTTC
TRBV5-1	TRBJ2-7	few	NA	CASSLASGGRNEQYF	TGCGCCAGCAGCTTGGCCTCCGGGGGCAGAAACGAGCAGTACTTC
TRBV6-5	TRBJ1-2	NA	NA	CASSQAGSARTF	TGTGCCAGCAGCCAGGCTGGGTCCGCCCGCACCTTC
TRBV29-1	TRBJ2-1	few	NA	CSVPNPPGPSPSYNEQFF	TGCAGCGTTCCCAATCCCCCGGGGCCTAGCCCCTCCTACAATGAGCAGTTCTTC
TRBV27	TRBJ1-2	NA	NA	CASSSGRYGYTF	TGTGCCAGCAGTTCTGGCCGCTATGGCTACACCTTC
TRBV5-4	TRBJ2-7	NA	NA	CASSFGLNNEQYF	TGTGCCAGCAGCTTCGGGCTAAATAACGAGCAGTACTTC
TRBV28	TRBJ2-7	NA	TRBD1	CASGQGAQSYEQYF	TGTGCCAGCGGACAGGGTGCCCAGTCCTACGAGCAGTACTTC
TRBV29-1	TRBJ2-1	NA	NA	CSVRGVYSKGDEQFF	TGCAGCGTTAGAGGTGTGTACTCGAAGGGCGATGAGCAGTTCTTC
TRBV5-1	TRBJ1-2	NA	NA	CASRSDSYGYTF	TGCGCCAGCAGGTCAGACAGCTATGGCTACACCTTC
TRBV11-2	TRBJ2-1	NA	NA	CASSSGYGIYNEQFF	TGTGCCAGCAGCTCAGGGTATGGAATTTACAATGAGCAGTTCTTC
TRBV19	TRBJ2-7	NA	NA	CASNKGYEQYF	TGTGCCAGTAACAAGGGGTACGAGCAGTACTTC
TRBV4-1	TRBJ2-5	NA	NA	CASSQRTRRILETQYF	TGCGCCAGCAGCCAACGAACTAGACGCATCCTCGAGACCCAGTACTTC
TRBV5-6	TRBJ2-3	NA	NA	CASRVGDTQYF	TGTGCCAGCCGGGTAGGGGATACGCAGTATTTT
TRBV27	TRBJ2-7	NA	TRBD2	CASTPATGGSEQYF	TGTGCCAGCACTCCCGCCACGGGGGGTTCCGAGCAGTACTTC
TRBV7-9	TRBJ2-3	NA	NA	CASSIGTDTQYF	TGTGCCAGCAGTATTGGGACAGATACGCAGTATTTT
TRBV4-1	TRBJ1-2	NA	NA	CASSQDGGYYGYTF	TGCGCCAGCAGCCAAGATGGGGGCTACTATGGCTACACCTTC
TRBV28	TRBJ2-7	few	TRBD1	CATTGASYEQYF	TGTGCCACCACAGGGGCCTCCTACGAGCAGTACTTC
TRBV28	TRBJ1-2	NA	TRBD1	CASWRQGAMVYGYTF	TGTGCCAGTTGGAGGCAGGGGGCGATGGTCTATGGCTACACCTTC
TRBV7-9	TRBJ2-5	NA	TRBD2	CASSQLAEQETQYF	TGTGCCAGCAGCCAGCTAGCGGAACAAGAGACCCAGTACTTC
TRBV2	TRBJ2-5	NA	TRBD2	CASLGSGRFGETQYF	TGTGCCAGCCTCGGTAGCGGGAGGTTCGGAGAGACCCAGTACTTC
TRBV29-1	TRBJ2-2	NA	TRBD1	CSAQGADTGELFF	TGCAGCGCGCAGGGGGCTGACACCGGGGAGCTGTTTTTT
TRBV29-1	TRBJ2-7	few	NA	CSVEEGQDRAYF	TGCAGCGTTGAAGAAGGTCAGGATCGGGCGTACTTC
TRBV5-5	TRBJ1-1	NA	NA	CASSFTGEEAFF	TGTGCCAGCAGCTTCACGGGAGAAGAAGCTTTCTTT
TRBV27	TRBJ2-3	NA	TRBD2	CASSSFPGGPSPQYF	TGTGCCAGCAGTTCCTTTCCGGGGGGGCCAAGTCCGCAGTATTTT
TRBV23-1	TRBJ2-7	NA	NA	CASGRTDNTSYEQYF	TGCGCCAGCGGGCGGACAGATAACACCTCCTACGAGCAGTACTTC
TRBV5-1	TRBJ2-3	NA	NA	CASSLAQSSTDTQYF	TGCGCCAGCAGCTTGGCCCAGTCTAGCACAGATACGCAGTATTTT
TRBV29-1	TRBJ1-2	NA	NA	CSVEEAPRQDYGYTF	TGCAGCGTTGAAGAGGCCCCCCGACAGGACTATGGCTACACCTTC
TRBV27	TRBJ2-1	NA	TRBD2	CASRAGRYNEQFF	TGTGCCAGCAGAGCGGGGAGGTACAATGAGCAGTTCTTC
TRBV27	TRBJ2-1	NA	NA	CASTKSGNEQFF	TGTGCCAGCACCAAAAGCGGGAATGAGCAGTTCTTC
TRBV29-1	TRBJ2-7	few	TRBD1	CSVEGTGGGGYEQYF	TGCAGCGTTGAGGGGACAGGGGGAGGTGGCTACGAGCAGTACTTC
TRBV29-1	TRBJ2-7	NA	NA	CSANTGQGGAREQYF	TGCAGCGCTAACACTGGACAGGGAGGGGCTCGCGAGCAGTACTTC
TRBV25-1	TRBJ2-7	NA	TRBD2	CASSASSGDYSGQGEQYF	TGTGCCAGCAGTGCTTCGTCGGGGGACTACAGTGGCCAGGGAGAGCAGTACTTC
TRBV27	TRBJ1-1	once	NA	CASTGGAVTEAFF	TGTGCCAGCACCGGGGGCGCGGTCACTGAAGCTTTCTTT
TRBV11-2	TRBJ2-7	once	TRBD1	CASSLEPGTGGISGIEQYF	TGTGCCAGCAGCTTAGAGCCCGGGACAGGGGGCATTAGCGGGATCGAGCAGTACTTC
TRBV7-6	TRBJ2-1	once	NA	CASSPSPLEQFF	TGTGCCAGCAGCCCTAGCCCGCTGGAGCAGTTCTTC
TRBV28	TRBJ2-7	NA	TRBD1	CASRPTGDEQYF	TGTGCCAGCAGGCCTACAGGGGACGAGCAGTACTTC
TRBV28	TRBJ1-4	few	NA	CASSLPVNEKLFF	TGTGCCAGCAGTTTACCGGTTAATGAAAAACTGTTTTTT
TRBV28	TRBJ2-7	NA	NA	CASSPGLRSYEQYF	TGTGCCAGCAGCCCCGGACTCCGCTCCTACGAGCAGTACTTC
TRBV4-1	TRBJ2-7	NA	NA	CASSQDVGGSSYEQYF	TGCGCCAGCAGCCAAGATGTTGGCGGATCCTCGTACGAGCAGTACTTC
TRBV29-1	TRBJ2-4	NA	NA	CSVLDGWNIQYF	TGCAGCGTTTTGGACGGGTGGAACATTCAGTACTTC
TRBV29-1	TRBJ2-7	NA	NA	CSVEIADSYEQYF	TGCAGCGTTGAGATTGCTGACTCCTACGAGCAGTACTTC
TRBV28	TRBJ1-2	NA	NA	CASVVPQRQGGYGYTF	TGTGCCAGCGTAGTCCCTCAGCGGCAGGGCGGCTATGGCTACACCTTC
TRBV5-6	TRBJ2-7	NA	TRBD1	CASSSGTGSEQYF	TGTGCCAGCAGCTCCGGGACAGGGAGCGAGCAGTACTTC
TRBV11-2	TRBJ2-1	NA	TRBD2	CASSFAELAANEQFF	TGTGCCAGCAGCTTCGCAGAACTAGCGGCTAATGAGCAGTTCTTC
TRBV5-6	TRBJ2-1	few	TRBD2	CASSSAGLAAYNEQFF	TGTGCCAGCAGCTCCGCAGGGCTAGCGGCCTACAATGAGCAGTTCTTC
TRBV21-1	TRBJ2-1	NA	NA	CASSKDGQDGISYEQFF	TGTGCCAGCAGCAAAGATGGACAGGACGGAATTAGCTATGAGCAGTTCTTC